The clone carrying this T cell receptor (beta chain) was observed a few times. Antigen unknown. V lost 4 bases and J 6 bases, leaving 16 bases between the germline ends. This CDR3 is built from 15 residues. CDR1 SGHNT and CDR2 YYREEE come from the germline V gene (reference sequence). The data stem from a study of T cells after yellow fever vaccination. Study as a whole: Some fractions had low cell numbers, and these were prepared with SMART-Seq v4 Ultra Low Input. Whole-study results and caveats: Faster peaking, at day 5 versus 15, marked a secondary response that was weaker. Detected again after the booster were most primary-vaccination clones, at nearly 97% CD4 and approximately 90% CD8.

In TCRdb, the 5' RACE reads were re-called with MiXCR into one record per CDR3 protein. The data show 620,000 or so distinct CDR3 sequences, with about a sixth seen just once and 17% held by the top ten. V is TRBV5-4 and J is TRBJ2-2; a possible D gene is TRBD1 (7 bases). The clonotype was recovered from a man between 18 and 35 years old who received the YFV17D yellow fever vaccine. Sequenced material: PBMCs, taken 5 days after the first yellow fever vaccination. The CDR3: CASSTGAGMAGELFF. The CDR3, as DNA: TGTGCCAGCAGCACAGGGGCGGGAATGGCCGGGGAGCTGTTTTTT.